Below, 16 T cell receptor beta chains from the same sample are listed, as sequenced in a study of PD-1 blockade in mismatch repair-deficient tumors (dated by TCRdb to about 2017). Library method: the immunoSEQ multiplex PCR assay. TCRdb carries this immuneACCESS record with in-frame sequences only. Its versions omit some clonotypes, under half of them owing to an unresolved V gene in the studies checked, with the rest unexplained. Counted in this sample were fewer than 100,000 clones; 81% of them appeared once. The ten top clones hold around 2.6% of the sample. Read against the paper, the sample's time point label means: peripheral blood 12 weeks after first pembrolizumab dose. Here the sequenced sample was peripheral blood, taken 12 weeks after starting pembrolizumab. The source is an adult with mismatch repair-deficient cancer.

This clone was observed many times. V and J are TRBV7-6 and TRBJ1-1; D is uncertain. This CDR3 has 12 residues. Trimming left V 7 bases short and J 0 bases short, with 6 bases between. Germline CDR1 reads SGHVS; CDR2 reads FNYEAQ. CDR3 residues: CASTLLNTEAFF. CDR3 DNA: TGTGCCAGCACCCTCTTGAACACTGAAGCTTTCTTT.

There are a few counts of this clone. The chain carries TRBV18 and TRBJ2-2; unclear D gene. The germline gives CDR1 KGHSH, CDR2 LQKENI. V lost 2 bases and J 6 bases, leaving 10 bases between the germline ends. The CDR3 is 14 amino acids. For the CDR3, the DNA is TGTGCCAGCTCACCAGGACCCCTCCCCGGGGAGCTGTTTTTT. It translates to CASSPGPLPGELFF.

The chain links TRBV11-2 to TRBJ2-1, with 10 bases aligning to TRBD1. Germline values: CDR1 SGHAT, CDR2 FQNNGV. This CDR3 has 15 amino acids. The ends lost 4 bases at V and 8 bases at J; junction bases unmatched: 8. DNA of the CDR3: TGTGCCAGCAGCTCCGGACAGGGGGGAATGGATGAGCAGTTCTTC. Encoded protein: CASSSGQGGMDEQFF.

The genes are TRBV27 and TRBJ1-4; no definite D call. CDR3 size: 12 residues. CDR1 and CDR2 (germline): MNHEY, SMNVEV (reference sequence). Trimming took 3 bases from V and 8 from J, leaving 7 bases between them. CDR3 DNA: TGTGCCAGCAGTTTTGGAGGAGAAAAACTGTTTTTT. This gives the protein CASSFGGEKLFF.

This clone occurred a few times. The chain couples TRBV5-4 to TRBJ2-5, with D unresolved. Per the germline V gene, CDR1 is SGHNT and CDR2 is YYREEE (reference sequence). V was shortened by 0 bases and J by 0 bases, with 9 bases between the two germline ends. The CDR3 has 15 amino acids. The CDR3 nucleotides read TGTGCCAGCAGCTTGGCTCGCAAGTACCAAGAGACCCAGTACTTC. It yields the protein CASSLARKYQETQYF.

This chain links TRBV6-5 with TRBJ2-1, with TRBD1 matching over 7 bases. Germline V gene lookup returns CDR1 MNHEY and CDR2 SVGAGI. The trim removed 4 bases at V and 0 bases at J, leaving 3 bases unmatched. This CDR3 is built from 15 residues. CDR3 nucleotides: TGTGCCAGCAGTTCAGGGGGTAGCTCCTACAATGAGCAGTTCTTC. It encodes CASSSGGSSYNEQFF.

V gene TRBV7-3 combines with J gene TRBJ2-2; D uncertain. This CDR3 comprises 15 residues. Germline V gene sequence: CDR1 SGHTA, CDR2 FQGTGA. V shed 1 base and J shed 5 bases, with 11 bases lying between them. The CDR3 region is CASSLSRDGTGELFF. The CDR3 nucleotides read TGTGCCAGCAGCTTAAGTAGGGATGGTACCGGGGAGCTGTTTTTT.

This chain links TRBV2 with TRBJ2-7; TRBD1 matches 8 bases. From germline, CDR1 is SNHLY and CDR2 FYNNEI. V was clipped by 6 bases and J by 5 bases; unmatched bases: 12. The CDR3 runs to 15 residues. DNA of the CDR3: TGTGCCAGCAGGGAACCCGGACAGGGTGTTCACGAGCAGTACTTC. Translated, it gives CASREPGQGVHEQYF. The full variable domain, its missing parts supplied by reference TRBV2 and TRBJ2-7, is EPEVTQTPSHQVTQMGQEVILRCVPISNHLYFYWYRQILGQKVEFLVSFYNNEISEKSEIFDDQFSVERPDGSNFTLKIRSTKLEDSAMYFCASREPGQGVHEQYFGPGTRLTVT.

The CDR3, as DNA: TGCGCCAGCAGGACGGCAACCGGCCAAGAGACCCAGTACTTC. Amino acids: CASRTATGQETQYF. V and J are TRBV5-1 and TRBJ2-5; the D is unclear. The CDR3 consists of 14 residues. From germline, CDR1 is SGHRS and CDR2 YFSETQ. The germline V and J ends were trimmed by 5 bases and 1 base, with 12 bases remaining between them.

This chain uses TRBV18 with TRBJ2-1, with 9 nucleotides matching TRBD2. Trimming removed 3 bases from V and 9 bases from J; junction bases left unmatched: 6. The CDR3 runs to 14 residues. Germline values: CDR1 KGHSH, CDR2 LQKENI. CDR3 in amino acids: CASSPGLADLEQFF. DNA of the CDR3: TGTGCCAGCTCACCGGGACTAGCTGATCTTGAGCAGTTCTTC.

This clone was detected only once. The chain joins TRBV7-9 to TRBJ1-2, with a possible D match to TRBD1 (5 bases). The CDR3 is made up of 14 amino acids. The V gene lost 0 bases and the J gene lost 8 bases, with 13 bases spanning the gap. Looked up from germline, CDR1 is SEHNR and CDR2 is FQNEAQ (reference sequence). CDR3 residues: CASSLAQGTGGYTF. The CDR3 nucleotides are TGTGCCAGCAGCTTAGCACAAGGGACTGGGGGCTACACCTTC.

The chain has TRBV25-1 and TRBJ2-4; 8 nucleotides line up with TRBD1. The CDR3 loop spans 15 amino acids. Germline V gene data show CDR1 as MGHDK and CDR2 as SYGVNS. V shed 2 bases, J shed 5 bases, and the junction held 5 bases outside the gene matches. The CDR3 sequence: CASSEPDRAENIQYF. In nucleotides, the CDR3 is TGTGCCAGCAGTGAACCGGACAGGGCGGAAAACATTCAGTACTTC.

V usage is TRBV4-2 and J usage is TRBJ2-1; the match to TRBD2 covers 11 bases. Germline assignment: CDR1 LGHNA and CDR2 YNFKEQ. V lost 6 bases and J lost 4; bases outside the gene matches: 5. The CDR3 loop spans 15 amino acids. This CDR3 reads CASSPTSGVYNEQFF. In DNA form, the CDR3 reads TGTGCCAGCAGTCCGACTAGCGGGGTTTACAATGAGCAGTTCTTC.

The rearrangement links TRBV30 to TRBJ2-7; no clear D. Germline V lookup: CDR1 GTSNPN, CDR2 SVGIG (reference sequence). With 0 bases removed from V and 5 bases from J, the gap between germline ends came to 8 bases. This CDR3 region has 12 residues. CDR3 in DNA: TGTGCCTGGAGTGTACAAGGCGACGAGCAGTACTTC. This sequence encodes CAWSVQGDEQYF.

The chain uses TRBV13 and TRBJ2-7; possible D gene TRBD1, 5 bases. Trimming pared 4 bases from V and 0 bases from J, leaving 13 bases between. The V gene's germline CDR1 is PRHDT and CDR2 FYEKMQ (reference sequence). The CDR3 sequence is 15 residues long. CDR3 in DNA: TGTGCCAGCAGCTCCTACAGGACGGCCTCCTACGAGCAGTACTTC. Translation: CASSSYRTASYEQYF. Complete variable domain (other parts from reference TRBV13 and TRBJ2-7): AAGVIQSPRHLIKEKRETATLKCYPIPRHDTVYWYQQGPGQDPQFLISFYEKMQSDKGSIPDRFSAQQFSDYHSELNMSSLELGDSALYFCASSSYRTASYEQYFGPGTRLTVT.

The CDR3 loop is CASSLGPETGETQYF. The CDR3 nucleotides are TGTGCCAGCAGCTTAGGTCCGGAAACAGGGGAGACCCAGTACTTC. The chain links TRBV11-3 to TRBJ2-5, with a weak D call TRBD1 (6 bases). Germline V gene lookup returns CDR1 SGHNT and CDR2 YENEEA. This CDR3 contains 15 residues. V lost 1 base, J lost 5 bases, and 14 bases lay in between. Drawing the rest from reference TRBV11-3 and TRBJ2-5, the complete variable domain is EAGVVQSPRYKIIEKKQPVAFWCNPISGHNTLYWYLQNLGQGPELLIRYENEEAVDDSQLPKDRFSAERLKGVDSTLKIQPAELGDSAVYLCASSLGPETGETQYFGPGTRLLVL.